A single sample gave rise to the 25 T cell receptor beta chains below, sequenced in a study of cytomegalovirus exposure and HLA in healthy donors. Primers included in the PCR were 60 Vbeta and 13 Jbeta primers. Repertoires were generated with immunoSEQ multiplex PCR, while TCRdb's copy carries only in-frame clones and drops some. The sample has 110,000 or so clones, about 80% seen once. The sample taken for sequencing was PBMCs. The receptors come from a young woman in good health and CMV-seronegative.

The V call is TRBV5-1, the J call TRBJ2-5, with 8 bases that match TRBD2. V shed 0 bases, J shed 1 base, and the junction held 8 bases outside the gene matches. The CDR3 contains 17 residues. Germline V gene lookup returns CDR1 SGHRS and CDR2 YFSETQ. CDR3 DNA sequence: TGCGCCAGCAGCTTGGGGGGACTAGTAGGGATCCAAGAGACCCAGTACTTC. Translated: CASSLGGLVGIQETQYF.

Written as DNA, the CDR3 is TGTGCCAGTAGTAGGTCGGGACTAGAAGACAATGAGCAGTTCTTC. This sequence encodes CASSRSGLEDNEQFF. This chain connects TRBV19 to TRBJ2-1, with 8 bases that match TRBD2. The trim removed 4 bases at V and 5 bases at J, leaving 7 bases unmatched. The CDR3 is made up of 15 amino acids. The V gene's germline CDR1 is LNHDA and CDR2 SQIVND (reference sequence).

The chain couples TRBV28 to TRBJ2-7; 8 bases fit TRBD2. The CDR3 spans 13 residues. The V gene end was trimmed by 4 bases and the J gene end by 5 bases; junction bases not matched to a gene: 4. Germline V CDR1 and CDR2: MDHEN, SYDVKM. The CDR3 DNA follows: TGTGCCAGCAGTTGGACTAGCCTCCACGAGCAGTACTTC. It translates to CASSWTSLHEQYF.

The chain combines TRBV25-1 with TRBJ2-1; TRBD1 might be the D (6 bases). The germline V gene has CDR1 MGHDK and CDR2 SYGVNS. The V end was cut by 6 bases, the J end by 5 bases, with 20 bases between. CDR3 size: 16 residues. CDR3 DNA: TGTGCCAGCAGCCCCTGGGGGACACCGAAGGACAATGAGCAGTTCTTC. Amino acids: CASSPWGTPKDNEQFF.

This chain links TRBV6-6 with TRBJ1-1, with a tentative D call TRBD1 (6 bases). Per the germline V gene, CDR1 is MNHNY and CDR2 is SVGAGI (reference sequence). The CDR3 spans 13 residues. V shed 5 bases and J shed 8 bases, with 15 bases lying between them. In DNA form, the CDR3 reads TGTGCCAGCAGTGCCCGACAGGATGTGGAAGCTTTCTTT. Translating gives CASSARQDVEAFF.

This sequence joins TRBV7-2 and TRBJ2-7; 11 nucleotides align to TRBD2. This CDR3 has 15 amino acids. The trim removed 2 bases at V and 3 bases at J, leaving 3 bases unmatched. CDR1 is SGHTA and CDR2 is FQGNSA in the germline V gene. The CDR3 DNA is TGTGCCAGCAGCTTAAGAACTAGCGGGGGCTACGAGCAGTACTTC. It translates to CASSLRTSGGYEQYF.

The genes are TRBV27 and TRBJ2-1, with 12 bases that match TRBD2. CDR1 MNHEY and CDR2 SMNVEV come from the germline V gene (reference sequence). The V gene end was trimmed by 1 base and the J gene end by 9 bases; junction bases not matched to a gene: 4. The CDR3 runs 15 residues. The CDR3 spells CASSLWTSGEAEQFF. The CDR3 DNA reads as TGTGCCAGCAGTTTATGGACTAGCGGGGAAGCTGAGCAGTTCTTC.

This chain uses TRBV10-3 with TRBJ2-5; 10 nucleotides match TRBD1. The end of the DNA fits TRBJ2-7 better, so the J call may be wrong. CDR3 length: 11 amino acids. The germline CDR1 and CDR2 sequences are ENHRY and SYGVKD. DNA of the CDR3: TGTGCCAACCGGGACAGGGGCGAGCAGTACTTC. Its translation: CANRDRGEQYF.

This clone was counted a few times. V and J are TRBV5-4 and TRBJ2-3; 9 bases fit TRBD2. V lost 4 bases and J lost 1; bases outside the gene matches: 4. The CDR3 consists of 15 residues. The germline V gene encodes CDR1 SGHNT and CDR2 YYREEE (reference sequence). CDR3 protein: CASSPRTSGTDTQYF. In DNA form, the CDR3 reads TGTGCCAGCAGCCCCAGGACTAGCGGCACAGATACGCAGTATTTT.

CDR3 amino acids: CASSVSRDRGYGYTF. The CDR3 bases are TGTGCCAGCAGCGTTAGCCGGGACAGGGGATATGGCTACACCTTC. J is TRBJ1-2 and V is TRBV9; 10 nucleotides match TRBD1. Losses at the gene ends were 2 bases for V and 5 bases for J; bases not matched to a gene: 6. The CDR3 spans 15 residues. Germline lookup yields CDR1 SGDLS and CDR2 YYNGEE. Using reference TRBV9 and TRBJ1-2 for the parts outside the CDR3, the full variable domain is DSGVTQTPKHLITATGQRVTLRCSPRSGDLSVYWYQQSLDQGLQFLIQYYNGEERAKGNILERFSAQQFPDLHSELNLSSLELGDSALYFCASSVSRDRGYGYTFGSGTRLTVV.

The rearrangement uses TRBV27 and TRBJ2-7; TRBD1 matches 10 bases. This CDR3 is 14 amino acids long. The trim removed 8 bases at V and 1 base at J, leaving 5 bases unmatched. CDR1 is MNHEY and CDR2 is SMNVEV in the germline V gene (reference sequence). CDR3 region: CASGLGQGSYEQYF. Written as DNA, the CDR3 is TGTGCCAGCGGCCTGGGACAGGGGTCCTACGAGCAGTACTTC.

The genes are TRBV19 and TRBJ1-5; TRBD1 is a possible D gene (5 bases). Per the germline V gene, CDR1 is LNHDA and CDR2 is SQIVND (reference sequence). V lost 8 bases, J lost 3 bases, and 17 bases lay in between. The CDR3 totals 15 residues. CDR3 DNA: TGTGCCAGTCGGTGGGGCTTTTCGGTCAATCAGCCCCAGCATTTT. Its translation is CASRWGFSVNQPQHF.

As to this clone: One end of the junction varies from germline; a read error may be responsible. The chain employs TRBV2 and TRBJ2-6; tentatively, D is TRBD1 (8 bases). The CDR3 is 17 amino acids. Looked up from germline, CDR1 is SNHLY and CDR2 is FYNNEI. This CDR3 reads CASSDYRGGSGANGLTF. CDR3 coding DNA: TGTGCCAGCAGTGACTACAGGGGGGGCTCTGGGGCCAACGGCCTGACTTTC.

The V gene is TRBV2, the J gene TRBJ2-1, with 14 bases matching TRBD2. The V gene's germline CDR1 is SNHLY and CDR2 FYNNEI. V dropped 6 bases and J dropped 5; count of bases not matched to a gene: 0. The CDR3 is made up of 14 amino acids. The CDR3 here is CASRGLAGDNEQFF. The CDR3 nucleotides are TGTGCCAGCAGGGGACTAGCGGGGGACAATGAGCAGTTCTTC. Looking up the rest from reference TRBV2 and TRBJ2-1 gives the full variable domain: EPEVTQTPSHQVTQMGQEVILRCVPISNHLYFYWYRQILGQKVEFLVSFYNNEISEKSEIFDDQFSVERPDGSNFTLKIRSTKLEDSAMYFCASRGLAGDNEQFFGPGTRLTVL.

The genes are TRBV27 and TRBJ2-5; 9 bases fit TRBD2. Losses at the gene ends were 3 bases for V and 5 bases for J; bases not matched to a gene: 7. The CDR3 is made up of 15 amino acids. Germline assignment: CDR1 MNHEY and CDR2 SMNVEV (reference sequence). CDR3 loop: CASSLGGRAWETQYF. CDR3 nucleotides: TGTGCCAGCAGTTTGGGCGGGAGGGCCTGGGAGACCCAGTACTTC.

The chain is built from TRBV18 and TRBJ2-4, with unresolved D. The V end was cut by 5 bases, the J end by 2 bases, with 10 bases between. Germline CDR1 is KGHSH and CDR2 is LQKENI. The CDR3 has 14 amino acids. CDR3: CASSEQPPKNIQYF. The CDR3 DNA follows: TGTGCCAGCTCAGAACAGCCCCCCAAAAACATTCAGTACTTC.

This chain connects TRBV10-1 to TRBJ1-5, with D unclear. CDR3 length: 11 amino acids. Germline V gene lookup returns CDR1 WNHNN and CDR2 SYGVQD (reference sequence). With 10 bases removed from V and 9 bases from J, the gap between germline ends came to 13 bases. This CDR3 reads CAIGPRGPQHF. DNA for the CDR3: TGCGCCATTGGACCCCGGGGGCCCCAGCATTTT.

The chain couples TRBV30 to TRBJ2-3; D is undetermined. Per germline, CDR1 GTSNPN and CDR2 SVGIG (reference sequence). This CDR3 has 12 residues. V was trimmed by 3 bases and J by 4 bases, leaving 8 bases between them. CDR3 nucleotide sequence: TGTGCCTGGAGAAGAGTATCAGATACGCAGTATTTT. Translating gives CAWRRVSDTQYF. Using reference TRBV30 and TRBJ2-3 for the parts outside the CDR3, the full variable domain is SQTIHQWPATLVQPVGSPLSLECTVEGTSNPNLYWYRQAAGRGLQLLFYSVGIGQISSEVPQNLSASRPQDRQFILSSKKLLLSDSGFYLCAWRRVSDTQYFGPGTRLTVL.

The chain recombines TRBV27 with TRBJ1-2, with D unclear. CDR3 size: 14 residues. V gave up 7 bases and J gave up 8 bases, with 20 bases separating them. CDR1 is MNHEY, CDR2 SMNVEV, per germline (reference sequence). The CDR3 loop reads CASTSTGGAGGYTF. CDR3 DNA sequence: TGTGCCAGCACCTCAACGGGAGGAGCGGGAGGCTACACCTTC.

V is TRBV6-6 and J is TRBJ1-2, with D perhaps TRBD1 (6 bases). Germline-derived CDR1 and CDR2 are MNHNY and SVGAGI (reference sequence). The germline V and J ends were trimmed by 7 bases and 2 bases, with 17 bases remaining between them. The CDR3 totals 15 residues. The CDR3 bases are TGTGCCAGCACCCAGGGGTGGGCCACGAACTATGGCTACACCTTC. Translating gives CASTQGWATNYGYTF.

To note about this clone: At one of its ends the junction is not consistent with the germline gene, which may arise from a read error. This rearrangement joins TRBV7-6 to TRBJ2-7, with 8 bases that match TRBD1. Per the germline V gene, CDR1 is SGHVS and CDR2 is FNYEAQ. The CDR3 length is 13 residues. The CDR3 sequence is CASSLARTGFHVF. DNA for the CDR3: TGTGCCAGCAGCTTAGCCCGGACAGGGTTCCACGTCTTC.

The V gene is TRBV10-3, the J gene TRBJ2-5; 10 bases fit TRBD2. The J call may not be correct, given that the DNA end is closer to TRBJ2-7. There are 18 residues in the CDR3. CDR1 and CDR2 from the germline V gene are ENHRY and SYGVKD. CDR3: CAITPTTTTTSGIYEQYF. The CDR3 bases are TGTGCCATCACTCCTACTACTACTACTACTAGCGGGATCTACGAGCAGTACTTC.

V gene TRBV10-1 combines with J gene TRBJ2-2; perhaps TRBD1 as D (5 bases). The CDR3 length is 16 residues. Germline V CDR1 and CDR2: WNHNN, SYGVQD (reference sequence). Trimming removed 3 bases at V and 3 bases at J, with 14 bases between. DNA for the CDR3: TGCGCCAGCAGTGACGGTCGAGACAGATACACCGGGGAGCTGTTTTTT. The encoded protein is CASSDGRDRYTGELFF.

This clone appeared a few times. The chain employs TRBV19 and TRBJ2-7, with D hard to call. The V end was cut by 5 bases, the J end by 0 bases, with 5 bases between. Germline CDR1 LNHDA, CDR2 SQIVND (reference sequence). This CDR3 spans 12 amino acids. CDR3 sequence (DNA): TGTGCCAGTAGTCCCTCCTCCTACGAGCAGTACTTC. Amino acids: CASSPSSYEQYF.

The chain employs TRBV7-2 and TRBJ2-7, with a possible D match to TRBD1 (5 bases). The CDR3 is made up of 13 amino acids. The ends were cut back, 5 bases at V and 9 bases at J, with 17 bases in the middle. Germline CDR1 is SGHTA and CDR2 is FQGNSA. The CDR3 DNA sequence: TGTGCCAGCAGCCCGAGAGACAGCCCCGGGCAGTACTTC. It yields the protein CASSPRDSPGQYF.